One T cell receptor beta chain is described in this entry. Its antigen is not known. This sample was taken from a study of cytomegalovirus exposure and HLA in healthy donors. Study as a whole: The same platform used for the 650 to 850 first-cohort repertoires was also used for the 90 to 150 validation repertoires, as a later analysis reported.

Some clones are missing from TCRdb's copy, which holds only in-frame ones; the method was immunoSEQ multiplex PCR. The repertoire holds about 360,000 clones, more than 80% seen once, with under 0.9% in the top ten. Findings and limits, study-wide: The authors listed around 150 TCR beta chains as cytomegalovirus-associated. Reportedly, cytomegalovirus status was diagnosed with high sensitivity and specificity.

This receptor was obtained from a woman aged 18-29 years in good health and CMV-seronegative. What was sequenced was PBMCs.

The chain's CDR3 is CASSPGMGTTAEQYF. DNA for the CDR3: TGTGCCAGCAGCCCGGGGATGGGGACAACAGCCGAGCAGTACTTC. The gene calls are TRBV4-2 and TRBJ2-7, with D perhaps TRBD1 (6 bases). CDR1 and CDR2 from the germline V gene are LGHNA and YNFKEQ. V lost 4 bases, J lost 6 bases, and 19 bases lay in between. The CDR3 sequence is 15 residues long.